The present T cell receptor (beta chain) was sequenced within a study of cytomegalovirus exposure and HLA in healthy donors. About the research overall: Drawn from HLA-typed donors, 80 million to 95 million unique TCRs were held in an early data release.

PCR involved 60 Vbeta and 13 Jbeta primers. Assay: immunoSEQ multiplex PCR; the TCRdb copy retains only in-frame clones and omits some. This table holds approximately 200,000 clones, around 75% found once. The CDR3 extends over 11 amino acids. With 0 bases removed from V and 12 bases from J, the gap between germline ends came to 7 bases. As concerns this clone: Its antigen is as yet unknown.

Study outcomes and limitations: Cytomegalovirus-associated TCR beta chains were listed, numbering 164. Using the classifier, cytomegalovirus status was reportedly diagnosed with high specificity and sensitivity.

Donors counted as nominally healthy when sampled, yet unrecorded immune exposures were likely. The TCR comes from a woman in her twenties or thirties in good health and CMV-seropositive. The chain has TRBV5-7 and TRBJ2-1; D remains unclear. TRBV5-7 is filed as an ORF, its function uncertain. Input material: PBMCs. CDR3 nucleotide sequence: TGTGCCAGCAGCTTGGAAGCGAGGCAGTTCTTC. Encoded protein: CASSLEARQFF.